The clone carrying this TCR beta chain was seen more than once but under ten times. TCRdb passed the RT-PCR reads through MiXCR, listing each CDR3 protein once. Of roughly 780,000 distinct CDR3 sequences listed, around 20% are singletons. The record originates from a study of response to subunit inactivated influenza vaccine. The CDR3 covers 16 residues. V lost 0 bases to trimming and J lost 2 bases; unmatched junction nucleotides: 6. Germline CDR1 is SGHRS and CDR2 is YFSETQ. V and J are TRBV5-1 and TRBJ1-2, with TRBD1 matching 8 bases. The sample here was PBMCs from blood, taken roughly 5 days after vaccination. The source is a man in his fifties who received an inactivated influenza vaccine. The CDR3 is CASSLGDRSSNYGYTF. CDR3 in DNA: TGCGCCAGCAGCTTGGGGGACAGGAGTTCAAACTATGGCTACACCTTC. The full variable domain, rest sourced from reference TRBV5-1 and TRBJ1-2, is KAGVTQTPRYLIKTRGQQVTLSCSPISGHRSVSWYQQTPGQGLQFLFEYFSETQRNKGNFPGRFSGRQFSNSRSEMNVSTLELGDSALYLCASSLGDRSSNYGYTFGSGTRLTVV.